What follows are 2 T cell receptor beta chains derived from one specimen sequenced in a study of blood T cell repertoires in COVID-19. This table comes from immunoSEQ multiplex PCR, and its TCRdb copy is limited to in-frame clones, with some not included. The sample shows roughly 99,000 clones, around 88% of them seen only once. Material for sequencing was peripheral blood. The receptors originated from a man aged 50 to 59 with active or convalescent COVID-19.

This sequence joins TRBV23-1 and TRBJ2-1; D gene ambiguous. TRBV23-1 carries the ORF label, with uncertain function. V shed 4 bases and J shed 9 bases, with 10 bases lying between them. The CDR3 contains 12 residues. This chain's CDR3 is CASSRKPGEQFF. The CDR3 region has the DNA TGCGCCAGCAGTCGTAAGCCGGGTGAGCAGTTCTTC.

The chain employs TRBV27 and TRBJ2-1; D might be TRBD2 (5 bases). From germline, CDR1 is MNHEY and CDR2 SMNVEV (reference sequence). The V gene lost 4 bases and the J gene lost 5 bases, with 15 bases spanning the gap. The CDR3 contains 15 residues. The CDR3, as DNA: TGTGCCAGCAGTTCTCTGGCCAGCGGAGACAATGAGCAGTTCTTC. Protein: CASSSLASGDNEQFF.